Listed here are 16 T cell receptor beta chains from one sample, sequenced in a study of shared T cell receptors in the human thymus. This table comes from immunoSEQ multiplex PCR, and its TCRdb copy is limited to in-frame clones, with some not included. The sample consists of 600,000 to 900,000 clones, approximately 83% of them appearing once. The same specimen was also included in a second study, on human thymus T cells.

Input material: thymocytes. These receptors were collected from a girl under three years old with a congenital heart defect.

With respect to this clone: The junction departs from the called germline gene at one end, perhaps through a read error. This chain's CDR3 is CASSSISKHHSNPPQHF. Written as DNA, the CDR3 is TGTGCCAGCAGCTCCATAAGCAAACATCATAGCAATCCGCCCCAGCATTTT. The chain links TRBV11-2 to TRBJ1-5; D is undetermined. CDR3 length equals 17 residues. The germline gives CDR1 SGHAT, CDR2 FQNNGV. The full variable domain, its missing parts supplied by reference TRBV11-2 and TRBJ1-5, is EAGVAQSPRYKIIEKRQSVAFWCNPISGHATLYWYQQILGQGPKLLIQFQNNGVVDDSQLPKDRFSAERLKGVDSTLKIQPAKLEDSAVYLCASSSISKHHSNPPQHFGDGTRLSIL.

V usage is TRBV5-1 and J usage is TRBJ2-6, with 8 bases fitting TRBD2. V lost 0 bases to trimming and J lost 0 bases; unmatched junction nucleotides: 8. This CDR3 is 19 amino acids long. CDR1 is SGHRS, CDR2 YFSETQ, per germline. DNA of the CDR3: TGCGCCAGCAGCTTGGATGGACTAGCAAGGGGCTCTGGGGCCAACGTCCTGACTTTC. Translating gives CASSLDGLARGSGANVLTF.

This chain uses TRBV4-1 with TRBJ2-3, with 10 bases that match TRBD1. V dropped 4 bases and J dropped 4; count of bases not matched to a gene: 5. Germline CDR1 reads MGHRA; CDR2 reads YSYEKL. The CDR3 runs to 15 residues. The CDR3 bases are TGCGCCAGCAGCCTTGGGACAGGGGTGTCAGATACGCAGTATTTT. Translating gives CASSLGTGVSDTQYF.

The rearrangement links TRBV10-1 to TRBJ2-1, with 14 bases lining up with TRBD2. Germline lookup yields CDR1 WNHNN and CDR2 SYGVQD (reference sequence). V dropped 0 bases and J dropped 10; count of bases not matched to a gene: 5. The CDR3 extends over 16 amino acids. CDR3 DNA: TGCGCCAGCAGTGAGTCGACTAGCGGGGGGGCCTGGGAGCAGTTCTTC. This translates into CASSESTSGGAWEQFF.

CDR3 loop: CASSLWATNLGGYTF. For the CDR3, the DNA is TGTGCCAGCAGCTTGTGGGCCACGAACCTTGGTGGCTACACCTTC. This chain joins TRBV5-5 and TRBJ1-2; D ambiguous. This CDR3 has 15 residues. Looked up from germline, CDR1 is SGHKS and CDR2 is YYEKEE (reference sequence). The V end was cut by 1 base, the J end by 7 bases, with 17 bases between.

The chain joins TRBV27 to TRBJ1-5; weak D call: TRBD1 (6 bases). Germline V gives CDR1 MNHEY, CDR2 SMNVEV (reference sequence). Trimming cost V 6 bases and J 6 bases, with 18 bases left between them. The CDR3 consists of 15 residues. The CDR3 coding sequence is TGTGCCAGCAGATCACAGGGAAGAGGTAGTCAGCCCCAGCATTTT. Its translation is CASRSQGRGSQPQHF.

This chain links TRBV5-8 with TRBJ2-3; the match to TRBD2 covers 13 bases. The trim removed 4 bases at V and 1 base at J, leaving 3 bases unmatched. This CDR3 region has 16 residues. From germline, CDR1 is SGHTS and CDR2 YDEGEE. CDR3 in DNA: TGTGCCAGCAGCCGCGGACTAGCGGGGGGCACAGATACGCAGTATTTT. Its translation: CASSRGLAGGTDTQYF.

J is TRBJ1-6 and V is TRBV5-4, with D possibly being TRBD1 (6 bases). CDR1 SGHNT and CDR2 YYREEE come from the germline V gene (reference sequence). The V and J ends lost 4 bases and 9 bases respectively, with 14 bases between them. CDR3 length equals 14 residues. CDR3 protein: CASSRGGGVSPLHF. The CDR3 bases are TGTGCCAGCAGCCGGGGGGGCGGGGTTTCACCCCTCCACTTT.

V gene TRBV27 combines with J gene TRBJ1-1; TRBD1 agrees at 11 bases. Germline V gene lookup returns CDR1 MNHEY and CDR2 SMNVEV (reference sequence). Unmatched junction bases numbered 21, after V lost 5 bases and J lost 1 base. This CDR3 is built from 21 residues. CDR3 sequence reads: CASSPLDRGLVFSPRNTEAFF. CDR3 DNA sequence: TGTGCCAGCAGTCCATTGGACAGGGGGCTTGTCTTTTCCCCCAGGAACACTGAAGCTTTCTTT.

This sequence joins TRBV5-1 and TRBJ2-3; the D gene is possibly TRBD1 (5 bases). The germline V gene encodes CDR1 SGHRS and CDR2 YFSETQ. V lost 7 bases and J lost 3, with 15 bases in between. There are 14 residues in the CDR3. This chain's CDR3 is CASSAGYGTDTQYF. In DNA form, the CDR3 reads TGCGCCAGCTCGGCAGGGTACGGGACAGATACGCAGTATTTT.

CDR3 amino acids: CASTSPPRGRGANVLTF. CDR3 sequence (DNA): TGTGCCAGTACCTCACCCCCGAGAGGGCGTGGTGCCAACGTCCTGACTTTC. J is TRBJ2-6 and V is TRBV9; perhaps TRBD2 as D (5 bases). The CDR3 has 17 residues. The germline CDR1 and CDR2 sequences are SGDLS and YYNGEE. The V end lost 8 bases, the J end lost 7 bases, and 25 bases lay between the germline ends.

The chain is built from TRBV5-1 and TRBJ2-4, with TRBD2 matching over 8 bases. The V and J ends lost 3 bases and 3 bases, in that order; junction bases with no gene match: 11. The germline V gene encodes CDR1 SGHRS and CDR2 YFSETQ. This CDR3 has 17 residues. This CDR3 is CASSYASKTSVKNIQYF. The CDR3 nucleotides are TGCGCCAGCAGCTACGCATCGAAGACTAGCGTCAAAAACATTCAGTACTTC.

In nucleotides, the CDR3 is TGTGCCAGCAGCTTAGATTTGGAGATCCAGCCCCAGCATTTT. It yields the protein CASSLDLEIQPQHF. The genes are TRBV11-2 and TRBJ1-5; no definite D call. Deletions cut 0 bases from V and 7 bases from J, with 10 bases between. This CDR3 has 14 amino acids. Germline CDR1 is SGHAT and CDR2 is FQNNGV.

V is TRBV6-4 and J is TRBJ2-3; D remains ambiguous. Germline V gives CDR1 MRHNA, CDR2 SNTAGT. This CDR3 contains 15 residues. V was pared by 2 bases and J by 0 bases, with 9 bases between. The CDR3 region has the DNA TGTGCCAGCAGTGACGGGCAACAGAGCACAGATACGCAGTATTTT. Amino acids: CASSDGQQSTDTQYF.

As DNA, the CDR3 is TGCGCCAGCCACCGACAGGGGTGGGGCTACACCTTC. Its protein is CASHRQGWGYTF. The rearrangement links TRBV5-1 to TRBJ1-2; TRBD1 aligns across 8 bases. Trimming cost V 7 bases and J 8 bases; bases outside gene matches: 7. The CDR3 loop spans 12 amino acids. Germline values: CDR1 SGHRS, CDR2 YFSETQ.

The J gene is TRBJ1-2, the V gene TRBV5-1, with TRBD1 matching over 7 bases. This CDR3 has 14 residues. Unmatched junction bases numbered 9, after V lost 3 bases and J lost 7 bases. Germline loops: CDR1 SGHRS, CDR2 YFSETQ. CDR3: CASSSGQFGRGYTF. For the CDR3, the DNA is TGCGCCAGCAGCTCGGGACAGTTTGGTCGTGGCTACACCTTC.